This entry describes one T cell receptor beta chain. What antigen it recognizes has not been identified. Qualities for individual bases were not recorded, and no much larger clone is one base off. The data derive from a study of blood T cell repertoires in COVID-19 (dated by TCRdb to 2018 to 2020). Study-level background: Collaborator samples came from the United States, Italy and Spain and covered acute and convalescent phases of COVID-19. HLA class I and class II types, where available, came from metadata supplied by the sample provider rather than from assay-based typing. A freely available public database, intended as a resource for researchers studying the immune response to SARS-CoV-2, is where the repertoires were released. The material from the prospective study consisted of cDNA or gDNA derived from T cells, B-cell-depleted T cells, or PBMCs. Deeply sampled blood TCRbeta repertoires from subjects exposed to, actively infected with, or recovered from COVID-19 were included in the dataset. Sample metadata almost always included a de-identified subject ID, COVID-19 status, age in years and sex. Samples came from the ongoing ImmuneRACE study (first 160 participants) plus 1,254 subjects from 6 global collaborators. Here is what the overall study found, with its caveats: Clinical and demographic metadata were provided uncurated, with the amount varying by source and participant.

TCRbeta CDR3 regions were amplified from genomic DNA using the immunoSEQ Assay, a bias-controlled multiplex PCR. As for how the authors treated the data: The number of nucleated cells in each sample was estimated from the amplification of reference gene primers within the assay. Sequence reads were collapsed and filtered to measure the absolute abundance of every unique TCRbeta CDR3 rearrangement. For each sample, productive Simpson clonality was calculated as the square root of Simpson's diversity index over productive rearrangements. TCRdb retrieved this table from immuneACCESS and kept in-frame rearrangements only. Not all clones are present; in checked studies, unresolved V genes account for under half, and no reason is known for the remainder. V, J and clone size are those of that table, while D and trimming were read from the DNA. Here the sample has 150,000 to 200,000 clones; around 81% occur a single time. About 2.7% of the sample is held by the ten biggest clonotypes.

Whole blood was collected in K2EDTA tubes by collaborating institutions according to the institutions' own protocols. For TCRbeta analysis, collaborators shipped samples in one of three forms: frozen whole blood, isolated PBMCs, or DNA extracted from either of those sample types. The sequencing sample was made of peripheral blood. The sequence was collected from a human donor with acute or convalescent COVID-19. The donor label of this sample is uncertain.

CDR3 region: CSVTQRTGGGTEAFF. The nucleotides are TGCAGCGTGACTCAACGGACGGGAGGAGGAACTGAAGCTTTCTTT. The rearranged chain carries TRBV29-1 and TRBJ1-1, with no confidently assigned D gene. The CDR3 has 15 amino acids, counting the end cysteine and phenylalanine. The CDR3 DNA has 45 bases and is translated from base 1. Cut back by 6 bases and 5 bases, the V and J ends lie 22 bases apart. CDR1 is given as SQVTM and CDR2 as ANQGSEA, both from the germline V gene.